These 26 T cell receptor beta chains were all obtained from the same sample, sequenced in a study of regulatory T cells in long-lasting Graves disease. Researchers made TCR beta libraries by using iRepertoire HTBI primers and running Arm-PCR on CDR3 regions. MiXCR was run by TCRdb on the multiplex PCR reads, yielding one entry per CDR3 protein. The table records around 500,000 distinct CDR3 sequences, around 20% of them present only once. Time point of the sample: persistent/refractory GD, antithyroid drugs over 5 years with positive TRAb. Extracted RNA from PBMCs served as the source of the TCR library. This specimen consisted of peripheral blood mononuclear cells (PBMCs), obtained when the disease was refractory, from a patient treated with antithyroid drugs. The receptors shown here come from a female donor with Graves disease.

The V gene is TRBV7-2, the J gene TRBJ2-7, with D possibly being TRBD1 or TRBD2 (6 bases each). Germline V gene lookup returns CDR1 SGHTA and CDR2 FQGNSA. This CDR3 is 16 amino acids long. V lost 1 base and J 6 bases, leaving 19 bases between the germline ends. CDR3 coding DNA: TGTGCCAGCAGCTTAGGACTAGGAGGACAGTTATCCGAGCAGTACTTC. As protein: CASSLGLGGQLSEQYF.

The rearrangement uses TRBV6-9 and TRBJ2-2, with 8 bases identical to TRBD1. The V gene end was trimmed by 6 bases and the J gene end by 6 bases; junction bases not matched to a gene: 6. This CDR3 is built from 14 residues. Germline assignment: CDR1 MNHGY and CDR2 SVAAGI. The CDR3 DNA reads as TGTGCCAGCAGCTATGGACAGGGACCCGGGGAGCTGTTTTTT. Translated: CASSYGQGPGELFF.

This clonotype was seen a handful of times. J is TRBJ2-7 and V is TRBV19, with no clear D. The CDR3 totals 16 residues. Germline CDR1 LNHDA, CDR2 SQIVND (reference sequence). V gave up 4 bases and J gave up 2 bases, with 18 bases separating them. The CDR3 is CASSTGTSSAAYEQYF. The CDR3 DNA sequence: TGTGCCAGTAGTACAGGAACCTCCTCGGCGGCCTACGAGCAGTACTTC.

This clonotype was detected only a few times. The chain uses TRBV3-1 and TRBJ2-2, with D hard to call. V lost 4 bases and J lost 6, with 12 bases in between. The CDR3 runs 14 residues. Per germline, CDR1 LGHDT and CDR2 YNNKEL (reference sequence). CDR3 residues: CASSRSSRPGELFF. The CDR3 bases are TGTGCCAGCAGCCGGTCGAGTCGCCCCGGGGAGCTGTTTTTT.

In its sample, this clonotype was seen many times. V and J are TRBV12-3 or TRBV12-4 and TRBJ2-7; D is possibly TRBD2 (6 bases). Trimming removed 6 bases at V and 5 bases at J, with 11 bases between. There are 12 residues in the CDR3. In DNA form, the CDR3 reads TGTGCCAGCAGGGAGGGGTACCACGAGCAGTACTTC. Residues: CASREGYHEQYF.

A remark on this clonotype: It may be a read error: a sequence one base away is much more abundant. The chain links TRBV28 to TRBJ1-4; no definite D call. This CDR3 has 11 residues. The germline V gene has CDR1 MDHEN and CDR2 SYDVKM. CDR3 amino acids: CTTRLGEKLFF. The CDR3 DNA follows: TGTACCACCCGACTGGGGGAAAAACTGTTTTTT.

This clonotype was observed at least ten times. This chain uses TRBV6-1 with TRBJ2-5; D may match TRBD1 or TRBD2 (6 bases each). The V and J ends lost 2 bases and 4 bases respectively, with 23 bases between them. The CDR3 runs to 18 residues. CDR1 is MNHNS and CDR2 is SASEGT in the germline V gene. CDR3 residues: CASSEYGWGASVGETQYF. The CDR3 DNA is TGTGCCAGCAGTGAATATGGGTGGGGGGCATCAGTTGGAGAGACCCAGTACTTC.

This chain joins TRBV20-1 and TRBJ2-7, with 10 bases aligning to TRBD2. The ends lost 1 base at V and 3 bases at J; junction bases unmatched: 12. In germline, CDR1 is DFQATT, CDR2 SNEGSKA (reference sequence). The CDR3 sequence is 17 residues long. The CDR3 spells CSARGGLAGVPLYEQYF. The CDR3 DNA sequence: TGCAGTGCTAGAGGGGGCCTAGCGGGAGTCCCCCTCTACGAGCAGTACTTC.

A few counts support this clonotype. The chain uses TRBV11-1 and TRBJ2-2; D is perhaps TRBD1 (6 bases). Trimming left V 0 bases short and J 5 bases short, with 19 bases between. Per the germline V gene, CDR1 is SGHAT and CDR2 is FQDESV (reference sequence). CDR3 length equals 18 residues. The CDR3 loop is CASSLAPRLTGSTGELFF. The CDR3 region has the DNA TGTGCCAGCAGCTTAGCGCCTCGACTAACAGGGTCTACCGGGGAGCTGTTTTTT.

This clonotype was found a few times. The chain links TRBV3-1 to TRBJ2-7; no reliable D call. Trimming pared 4 bases from V and 2 bases from J, leaving 18 bases between. Germline V lookup: CDR1 LGHDT, CDR2 YNNKEL (reference sequence). The CDR3 runs 16 residues. The CDR3, as DNA: TGTGCCAGCAGCCCTAAGGGAATGGACGGTGCCTACGAGCAGTACTTC. This codes for CASSPKGMDGAYEQYF.

This clonotype was detected many times. CDR3 sequence (DNA): TGTGCCAGCAGCTTAGGGTACTCGACCGGGGAGCTGTTTTTT. As protein: CASSLGYSTGELFF. This chain joins TRBV11-1 and TRBJ2-2; D is ambiguous. V lost 1 base, J lost 5 bases, and 8 bases lay in between. The CDR3 covers 14 residues. Germline CDR1 is SGHAT and CDR2 is FQDESV (reference sequence).

This chain joins TRBV6-2 or TRBV6-3 and TRBJ2-7; D tentatively reads TRBD1 or TRBD2 (5 bases each). From germline, CDR1 is MNHEY and CDR2 SVGEGT. V was shortened by 6 bases and J by 3 bases, with 12 bases between the two germline ends. CDR3 length: 13 amino acids. As DNA, the CDR3 is TGTGCCAGCAGGAGGGGCGGGTTCTACGAGCAGTACTTC. This translates into CASRRGGFYEQYF.

CDR3 region: CASRRTGSVNIQYF. The CDR3 DNA is TGTGCCAGCAGAAGGACAGGGAGTGTGAACATTCAGTACTTC. The V gene is TRBV6-2 or TRBV6-3, the J gene TRBJ2-4; TRBD1 matches 8 bases. Germline trimming cut 6 bases from V and 7 bases from J; bases unmatched to any gene: 8. CDR1 and CDR2 (germline): MNHEY, SVGEGT. The CDR3 totals 14 residues.

With respect to this clonotype: A much larger clone differs by one base, so this may be a read error. The conserved phenylalanine or tryptophan is not found at the CDR3 terminus, so this likely reflects a read error. This chain links TRBV30 with TRBJ2-7; the match to TRBD2 covers 8 bases. Germline values: CDR1 GTSNPN, CDR2 SVGIG (reference sequence). Trimming cost V 7 bases and J 4 bases; bases outside gene matches: 3. The CDR3 consists of 11 residues. CDR3 sequence (DNA): TGTGCCTATAGCGGGACTTACGAGCAGTACCTC. It specifies CAYSGTYEQYL.

Many counts were recorded for this clonotype. The J gene is TRBJ1-1, the V gene TRBV7-9, with a tentative D call TRBD1 (5 bases). Germline V gene data show CDR1 as SEHNR and CDR2 as FQNEAQ (reference sequence). This CDR3 region has 14 residues. Trimming took 5 bases from V and 5 from J, leaving 15 bases between them. As DNA, the CDR3 is TGTGCCAGCAGCCTGGGGGGAGTTGGGACTGAAGCTTTCTTT. It yields the protein CASSLGGVGTEAFF.

This clonotype came up a few times. V usage is TRBV30 and J usage is TRBJ1-6, with no clear D. The CDR3 has 10 amino acids. Trimming left V 1 base short and J 14 bases short, with 6 bases between. Germline-derived CDR1 and CDR2 are GTSNPN and SVGIG (reference sequence). The CDR3 DNA is TGTGCCTGGAGTGGACAAACCCTCCACTTT. Translation: CAWSGQTLHF.

This clonotype was counted ten times or more. V is TRBV12-3 or TRBV12-4 and J is TRBJ2-5; D is undetermined. The CDR3 covers 18 residues. V lost 0 bases and J 0 bases, leaving 17 bases between the germline ends. For the CDR3, the DNA is TGTGCCAGCAGTTTAGCTACCCCCCTAGATCGGTACCAAGAGACCCAGTACTTC. This translates into CASSLATPLDRYQETQYF.

This clonotype was found a few times. Germline is not matched at one junction end, which may reflect a read error. The chain combines TRBV6-2 or TRBV6-3 with TRBJ2-6, with a weak D call TRBD2 (5 bases). The germline V gene has CDR1 MNHEY and CDR2 SVGEGT. This CDR3 has 15 residues. In DNA, the CDR3 is TGTGCCAGCAGTTACACGGGATCTGGGACCAACGTCCTGACTTTC. It specifies CASSYTGSGTNVLTF.

In this sample, this clonotype turned up many times. The V gene is TRBV12-3 or TRBV12-4, the J gene TRBJ1-4; a weak D match, TRBD1 (6 bases). V gave up 6 bases and J gave up 6 bases, with 17 bases separating them. The CDR3 is 15 amino acids. The CDR3 reads CASRQWGALDEKLFF. CDR3 coding DNA: TGTGCCAGCAGACAATGGGGGGCATTGGATGAAAAACTGTTTTTT.

V is TRBV14 and J is TRBJ2-7; D possibly matches TRBD1 or TRBD2 (5 bases each). The CDR3 sequence is 15 residues long. Looked up from germline, CDR1 is SGHDN and CDR2 is FVKESK. Trimming shortened V by 4 bases and J by 5 bases, and 18 bases separated the two germline ends. The CDR3 sequence is CASSPPGRLGDEQYF. Here the CDR3 DNA reads TGTGCCAGCAGCCCCCCGGGGCGACTCGGGGACGAGCAGTACTTC.

This clonotype was observed a few times. V usage is TRBV6-5 and J usage is TRBJ2-7, with 8 bases lining up with TRBD2. Per the germline V gene, CDR1 is MNHEY and CDR2 is SVGAGI. The J segment lost 6 bases and the V segment lost 2 bases, leaving 15 bases of the junction unmatched. The CDR3 loop spans 17 amino acids. The DNA of the CDR3 is TGTGCCAGCAGTTACACCCCAGAGGAGACTAGCGAGTTCGAGCAGTACTTC. Translation: CASSYTPEETSEFEQYF.

Many counts were recorded for this clonotype. V is TRBV12-3 or TRBV12-4 and J is TRBJ2-7, with 10 bases matching TRBD1. V shed 3 bases, J shed 7 bases, and the junction held 6 bases outside the gene matches. The CDR3 is 14 amino acids. CDR3 sequence: CASSFRQGAREQYF. CDR3 sequence (DNA): TGTGCCAGCAGTTTCAGACAGGGGGCGAGGGAGCAGTACTTC.

The chain is built from TRBV5-5 and TRBJ1-4, with D perhaps TRBD1 (5 bases). V was cut by 4 bases and J by 0 bases, with 10 bases left in between. This CDR3 contains 15 residues. Germline CDR1 SGHKS, CDR2 YYEKEE (reference sequence). CDR3 bases: TGTGCCAGCAGCGTGACAGAAGCAACTAATGAAAAACTGTTTTTT. Translated: CASSVTEATNEKLFF.

In its sample, this clonotype was seen many times. The V and J genes are TRBV3-1 and TRBJ1-1; D not resolved. Trimming left V 2 bases short and J 1 base short, with 5 bases between. CDR3 length: 13 residues. Germline values: CDR1 LGHDT, CDR2 YNNKEL (reference sequence). CDR3 DNA sequence: TGTGCCAGCAGCCAAACACCGAACACTGAAGCTTTCTTT. Protein: CASSQTPNTEAFF.

As regards this clonotype: Given a much more abundant clone one base away, this may be a read error. The conserved phenylalanine or tryptophan is not found at the CDR3 terminus, so this likely reflects a read error. The rearrangement uses TRBV19 and TRBJ2-2; D is unclear. CDR1 is LNHDA, CDR2 SQIVND, per germline (reference sequence). The ends were cut back, 6 bases at V and 7 bases at J, with 12 bases in the middle. The CDR3 contains 13 residues. CDR3 in amino acids: CASSPERVGELFV. The CDR3, as DNA: TGTGCCAGTAGCCCCGAAAGGGTCGGGGAGCTGTTTGTT.

This clonotype has ten or more counts. The V gene is TRBV6-5, the J gene TRBJ2-7; 9 bases agree with TRBD1. The CDR3 has 14 residues. Germline loops: CDR1 MNHEY, CDR2 SVGAGI. After removal of 2 bases from V and 3 bases from J, the junction contained 2 bases not matched to a gene. CDR3 amino acids: CASSYRGQGYEQYF. In DNA, the CDR3 is TGTGCCAGCAGTTACAGGGGACAGGGCTACGAGCAGTACTTC.